A selection of T cell receptor beta chains follows, all from one sample in a study of T cells in Graves' hyperthyroidism and ophthalmopathy. TCRdb ran MiXCR on the multiplex PCR reads and lists one entry per CDR3 protein. This sample has more than 550,000 distinct CDR3 sequences, with just under 45% found just once. Sequenced material: peripheral blood or thyroid tissue (not recorded which). These receptors all come from an adult man with Graves' disease, either hyperthyroidism or ophthalmopathy (not recorded which). Each CDR3 is given with its conserved first and last residue. A D gene is named only where the DNA matches it firmly. Size is omitted from some rows. Given values are once, few, many or a class for expanded clones.

DNA: TGTGCCAGCAGCTTATGGACAGGGGGCCGGTACTTC
CDR3: CASSLWTGGRYF
V: TRBV7-2
D: TRBD1
size: NA
J: TRBJ2-5

DNA: TGTGCCGGCAGTTTTCCGGGACAGATACATGAAGCTTTCTTT
CDR3: CAGSFPGQIHEAFF
V: TRBV27
D: TRBD1
size: NA
J: TRBJ1-1

DNA: TGTGCCAGCAGCTTAGCGTTGGGTGGGGGGGATACGCAGTATTTT
CDR3: CASSLALGGGDTQYF
V: TRBV7-8
D: NA
size: NA
J: TRBJ2-3

DNA: TGCAGTGCTAGTTTGGGACCGAACACTGAAGCTTTCTTT
CDR3: CSASLGPNTEAFF
V: TRBV20-1
D: NA
size: NA
J: TRBJ1-1

DNA: TGTGCCAGCAGCTTAGGGGGGTACGACACTGAAGCTTTCTTT
CDR3: CASSLGGYDTEAFF
V: TRBV7-9
D: NA
size: few
J: TRBJ1-1

DNA: TGTGCCAGCAGCTTCGGACAGAAGGACCTCACCTTC
CDR3: CASSFGQKDLTF
V: TRBV7-9
D: NA
size: NA
J: TRBJ1-2

DNA: TGCAGCGTCGCGGGGGCCGCGAACACTGAAGCTTTCTTT
CDR3: CSVAGAANTEAFF
V: TRBV29-1
D: NA
size: NA
J: TRBJ1-1

DNA: TGTGCCAGCAGGGATGGGACAGGGGGCCCTGAAGCTTTCTTT
CDR3: CASRDGTGGPEAFF
V: TRBV12-3/TRBV12-4
D: TRBD1
size: NA
J: TRBJ1-1

DNA: TGTGCCAGCACGGTAGAGGCCAGCGGCAATCAGCCCCAGCATTTT
CDR3: CASTVEASGNQPQHF
V: TRBV2
D: NA
size: few
J: TRBJ1-5

DNA: TGTGCCAGCTCGGGGACAGGGCGTAATCAGCCCCAGCATTTT
CDR3: CASSGTGRNQPQHF
V: TRBV25-1
D: TRBD1
size: many
J: TRBJ1-5

DNA: TGCGCCAGCAGCTTGGCGGGATACGGATATGGCTACACCTTC
CDR3: CASSLAGYGYGYTF
V: TRBV5-1
D: NA
size: NA
J: TRBJ1-2

DNA: TGCAGTGCTAGAGCCCAACGAAGGGGCTCCTACGAGCAGTACTTC
CDR3: CSARAQRRGSYEQYF
V: TRBV20-1
D: NA
size: few
J: TRBJ2-7

DNA: TGTGCCAGCAGCCAAGTGGGTGGGCAGGCATATAGCAATCAGCCCCAGCATTTT
CDR3: CASSQVGGQAYSNQPQHF
V: TRBV7-8
D: NA
size: many
J: TRBJ1-5

DNA: TGCAGCGGGCAGGGGGAGGGCTACGAGCAGTACTTC
CDR3: CSGQGEGYEQYF
V: TRBV29-1
D: NA
size: many
J: TRBJ2-7

DNA: TGTGCCAGCAGTTTATACAGTGGAGAGACCCAGTACTTC
CDR3: CASSLYSGETQYF
V: TRBV6-6
D: NA
size: many
J: TRBJ2-5

DNA: TGTGCCAGCAGCTTAGCAGGAGCCCAGGGGGCCGGCGACTATGGCTACACCTTC
CDR3: CASSLAGAQGAGDYGYTF
V: TRBV7-8
D: TRBD1
size: once
J: TRBJ1-2

DNA: TGTGCCATCAGTGTGGGACAGACCAACTATGAGCAGTTCTTC
CDR3: CAISVGQTNYEQFF
V: TRBV10-3
D: TRBD1
size: once
J: TRBJ2-1

DNA: TGTGCCACCAGCAGAGGGGAAGGAAGCAATCAGCCCCAGCATTTT
CDR3: CATSRGEGSNQPQHF
V: TRBV15
D: NA
size: many
J: TRBJ1-5

DNA: TGTGCCAGCAGTACACCGAGTGGAAAGAGAGCTTTCTTT
CDR3: CASSTPSGKRAFF
V: TRBV6-5
D: NA
size: few
J: TRBJ1-1

DNA: TGCAGCGTTCTAGGGAAAGGGAGCGGCTACACCTTC
CDR3: CSVLGKGSGYTF
V: TRBV29-1
D: NA
size: many
J: TRBJ1-2

DNA: TGTGCCAGCAGCGACCATCCGGGGGAAGCTTTCTTT
CDR3: CASSDHPGEAFF
V: TRBV5-4
D: NA
size: NA
J: TRBJ1-1

DNA: TGTGCCAGGCGTTACTTGGGACAGGGACACGAGCAGTACTTC
CDR3: CARRYLGQGHEQYF
V: TRBV12-3/TRBV12-4
D: TRBD1
size: NA
J: TRBJ2-7